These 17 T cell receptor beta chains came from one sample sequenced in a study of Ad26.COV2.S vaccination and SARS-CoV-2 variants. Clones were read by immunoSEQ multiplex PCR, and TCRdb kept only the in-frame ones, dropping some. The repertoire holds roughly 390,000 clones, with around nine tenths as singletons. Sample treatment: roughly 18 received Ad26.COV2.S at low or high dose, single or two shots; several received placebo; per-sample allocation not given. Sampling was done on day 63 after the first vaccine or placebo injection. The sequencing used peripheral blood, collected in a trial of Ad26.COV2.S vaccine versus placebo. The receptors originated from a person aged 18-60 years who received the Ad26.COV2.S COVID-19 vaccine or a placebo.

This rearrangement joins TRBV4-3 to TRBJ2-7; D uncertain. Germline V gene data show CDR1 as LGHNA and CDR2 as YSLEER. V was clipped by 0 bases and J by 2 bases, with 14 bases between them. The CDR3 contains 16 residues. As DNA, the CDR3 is TGCGCCAGCAGCCAAGATTTACGCGGCAGAGCCTACGAGCAGTACTTC. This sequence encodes CASSQDLRGRAYEQYF.

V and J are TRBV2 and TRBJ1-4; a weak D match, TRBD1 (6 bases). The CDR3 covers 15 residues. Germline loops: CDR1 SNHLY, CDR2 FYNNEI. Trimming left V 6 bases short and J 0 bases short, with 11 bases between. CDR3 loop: CASSQWTATNEKLFF. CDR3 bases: TGTGCCAGCAGCCAATGGACAGCAACTAATGAAAAACTGTTTTTT.

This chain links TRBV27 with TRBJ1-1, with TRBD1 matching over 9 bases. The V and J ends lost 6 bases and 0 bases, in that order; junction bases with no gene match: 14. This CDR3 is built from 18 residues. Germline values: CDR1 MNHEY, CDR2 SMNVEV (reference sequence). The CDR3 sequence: CASSNYRGPQPMNTEAFF. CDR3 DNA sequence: TGTGCCAGCAGCAATTACAGGGGGCCCCAACCGATGAACACTGAAGCTTTCTTT.

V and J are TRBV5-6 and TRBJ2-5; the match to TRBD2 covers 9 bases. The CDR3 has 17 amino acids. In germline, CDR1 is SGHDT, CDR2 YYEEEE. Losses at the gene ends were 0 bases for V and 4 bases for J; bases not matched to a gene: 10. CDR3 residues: CASSLAGGGAFRETQYF. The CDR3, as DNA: TGTGCCAGCAGCTTGGCGGGCGGGGGGGCCTTTCGAGAGACCCAGTACTTC.

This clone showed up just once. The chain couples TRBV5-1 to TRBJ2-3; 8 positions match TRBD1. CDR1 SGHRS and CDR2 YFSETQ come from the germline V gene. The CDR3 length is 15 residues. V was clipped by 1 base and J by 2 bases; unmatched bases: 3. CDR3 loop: CASSLHRGITDTQYF. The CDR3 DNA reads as TGCGCCAGCAGCTTGCACAGGGGGATCACAGATACGCAGTATTTT.

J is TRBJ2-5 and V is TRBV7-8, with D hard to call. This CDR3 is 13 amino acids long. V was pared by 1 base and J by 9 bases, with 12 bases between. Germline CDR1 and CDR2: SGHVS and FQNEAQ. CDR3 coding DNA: TGTGCCAGCAGCTTAGGGGCCCCAAGGGCCCAGTACTTC. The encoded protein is CASSLGAPRAQYF.

The DNA for the CDR3 is TGTGCCAGCAGCGCAAACCTAGATACGCAGTATTTT. Protein: CASSANLDTQYF. This sequence joins TRBV6-6 and TRBJ2-3; D is uncertain. The CDR3 has 12 residues. Trimming pared 6 bases from V and 5 bases from J, leaving 9 bases between. CDR1 and CDR2 from the germline V gene are MNHNY and SVGAGI (reference sequence).

The CDR3 DNA is TGCGCCAGCAGCCGAGGGGGCGCGGAGACCCAGTACTTC. This codes for CASSRGGAETQYF. J is TRBJ2-5 and V is TRBV10-1; 7 bases are a match to TRBD1. The germline gives CDR1 WNHNN, CDR2 SYGVQD (reference sequence). CDR3 length: 13 residues. V was clipped by 6 bases and J by 5 bases; unmatched bases: 6.

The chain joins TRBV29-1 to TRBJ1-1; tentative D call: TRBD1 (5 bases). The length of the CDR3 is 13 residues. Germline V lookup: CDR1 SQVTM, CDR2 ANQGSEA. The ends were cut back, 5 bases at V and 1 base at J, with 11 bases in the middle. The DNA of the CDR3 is TGCAGCGTTCCCGACAGTGGGAACACTGAAGCTTTCTTT. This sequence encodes CSVPDSGNTEAFF.

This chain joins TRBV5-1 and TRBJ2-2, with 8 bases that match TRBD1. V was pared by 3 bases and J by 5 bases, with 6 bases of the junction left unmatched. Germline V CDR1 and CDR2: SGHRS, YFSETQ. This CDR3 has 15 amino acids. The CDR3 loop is CASSWGTGDTGELFF. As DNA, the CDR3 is TGCGCCAGCAGCTGGGGGACAGGCGATACCGGGGAGCTGTTTTTT.

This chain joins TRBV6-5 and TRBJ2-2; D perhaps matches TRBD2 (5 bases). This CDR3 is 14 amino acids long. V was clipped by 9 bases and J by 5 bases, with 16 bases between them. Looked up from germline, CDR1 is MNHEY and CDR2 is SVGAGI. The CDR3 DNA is TGTGCCAGTTGTTTCGGGGAATGGACCGGGGAGCTGTTTTTT. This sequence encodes CASCFGEWTGELFF.

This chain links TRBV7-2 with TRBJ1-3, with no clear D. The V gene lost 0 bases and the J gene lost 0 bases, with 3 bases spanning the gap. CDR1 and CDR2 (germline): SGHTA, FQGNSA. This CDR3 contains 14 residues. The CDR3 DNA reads TGTGCCAGCAGCTTAGCAAGCTCTGGAAACACCATATATTTT. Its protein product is CASSLASSGNTIYF. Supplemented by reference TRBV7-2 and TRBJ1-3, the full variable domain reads GAGVSQSPSNKVTEKGKDVELRCDPISGHTALYWYRQSLGQGLEFLIYFQGNSAPDKSGLPSDRFSAERTGGSVSTLTIQRTQQEDSAVYLCASSLASSGNTIYFGEGSWLTVV.

The CDR3 region has the DNA TGTGCCAGCAGCCGGCCGGGCACCATATATTTT. Translating it yields CASSRPGTIYF. This chain connects TRBV5-8 to TRBJ1-3; D gene ambiguous. CDR1 SGHTS and CDR2 YDEGEE come from the germline V gene. CDR3 length equals 11 residues. Trimming removed 4 bases at V and 9 bases at J, with 8 bases between.

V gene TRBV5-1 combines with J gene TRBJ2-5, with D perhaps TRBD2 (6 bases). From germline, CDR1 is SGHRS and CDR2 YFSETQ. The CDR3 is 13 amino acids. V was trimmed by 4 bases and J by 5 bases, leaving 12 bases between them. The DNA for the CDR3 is TGCGCCAGCAGCCCCGGCGGGATGGAGACCCAGTACTTC. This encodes CASSPGGMETQYF.

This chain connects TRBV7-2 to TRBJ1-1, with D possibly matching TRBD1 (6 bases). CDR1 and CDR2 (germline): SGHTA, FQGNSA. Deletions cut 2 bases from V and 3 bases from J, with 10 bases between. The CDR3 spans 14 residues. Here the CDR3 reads CASSLSGGYTEAFF. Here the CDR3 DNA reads TGTGCCAGCAGCTTATCTGGGGGCTACACTGAAGCTTTCTTT. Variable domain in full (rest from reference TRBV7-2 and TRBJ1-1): GAGVSQSPSNKVTEKGKDVELRCDPISGHTALYWYRQSLGQGLEFLIYFQGNSAPDKSGLPSDRFSAERTGGSVSTLTIQRTQQEDSAVYLCASSLSGGYTEAFFGQGTRLTVV.

The CDR3 sequence is CASSEYGGIEYEQYF. CDR3 bases: TGTGCCAGCAGTGAATATGGGGGCATCGAGTACGAGCAGTACTTC. The chain combines TRBV25-1 with TRBJ2-7; possible D gene TRBD1, 6 bases. V lost 0 bases, J lost 4 bases, and 13 bases lay in between. This CDR3 has 15 amino acids. Looked up from germline, CDR1 is MGHDK and CDR2 is SYGVNS.

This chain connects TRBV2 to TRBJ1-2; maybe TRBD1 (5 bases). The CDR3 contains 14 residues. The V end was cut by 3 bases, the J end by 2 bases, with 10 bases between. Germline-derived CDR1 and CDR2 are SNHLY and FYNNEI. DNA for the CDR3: TGTGCCAGCAGTGAGGTTGGGGGGAACTATGGCTACACCTTC. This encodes CASSEVGGNYGYTF. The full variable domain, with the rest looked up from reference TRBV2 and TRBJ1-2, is EPEVTQTPSHQVTQMGQEVILRCVPISNHLYFYWYRQILGQKVEFLVSFYNNEISEKSEIFDDQFSVERPDGSNFTLKIRSTKLEDSAMYFCASSEVGGNYGYTFGSGTRLTVV.